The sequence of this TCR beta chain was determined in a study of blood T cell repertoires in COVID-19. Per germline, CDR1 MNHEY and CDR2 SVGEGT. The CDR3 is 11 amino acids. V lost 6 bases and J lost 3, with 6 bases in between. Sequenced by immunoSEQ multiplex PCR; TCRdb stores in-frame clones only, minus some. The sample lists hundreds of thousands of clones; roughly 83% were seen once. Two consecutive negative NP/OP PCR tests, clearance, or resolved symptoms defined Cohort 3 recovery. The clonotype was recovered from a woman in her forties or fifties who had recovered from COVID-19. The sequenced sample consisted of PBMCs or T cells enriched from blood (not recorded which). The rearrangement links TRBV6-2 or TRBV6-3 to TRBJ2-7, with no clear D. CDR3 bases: TGTGCCAGCAGCAACAGCTACGAGCAGTACTTC. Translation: CASSNSYEQYF.